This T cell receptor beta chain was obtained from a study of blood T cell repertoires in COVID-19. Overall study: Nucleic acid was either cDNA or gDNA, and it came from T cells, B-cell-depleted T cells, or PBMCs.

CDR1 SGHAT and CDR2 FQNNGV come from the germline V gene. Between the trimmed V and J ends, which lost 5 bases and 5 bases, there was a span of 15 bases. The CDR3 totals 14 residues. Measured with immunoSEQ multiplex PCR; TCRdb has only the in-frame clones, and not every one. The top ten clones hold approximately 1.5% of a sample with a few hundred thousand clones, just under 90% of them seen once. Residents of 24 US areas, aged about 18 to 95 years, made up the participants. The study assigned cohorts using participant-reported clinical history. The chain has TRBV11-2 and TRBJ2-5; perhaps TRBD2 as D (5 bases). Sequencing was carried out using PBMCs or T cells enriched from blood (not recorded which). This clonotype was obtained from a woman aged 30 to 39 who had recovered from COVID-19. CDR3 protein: CASSPRTRGETQYF. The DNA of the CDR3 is TGTGCCAGCAGCCCGCGGACGCGAGGGGAGACCCAGTACTTC.